This TCR beta chain was recovered during a study of cytomegalovirus exposure and HLA in healthy donors. Overall study findings and caveats: The CMV antigen specificity of a few CMV-associated chains was confirmed through in vitro analysis.

Germline CDR1 is MRHNA and CDR2 is SNTAGT. V lost 10 bases, J lost 0 bases, and 27 bases lay in between. The CDR3 sequence is 18 residues long. Details on this clone: Its antigen is still unknown.

PCR used 60 Vbeta primers and 13 Jbeta primers. Sequenced by immunoSEQ multiplex PCR; TCRdb stores in-frame clones only, minus some. Found here are around 130,000 clones, more than 80% of them singletons; the top ten hold over 4.5%. The origin of this receptor is a middle-aged woman in good health and CMV-seropositive. What was sequenced was PBMCs. This rearrangement joins TRBV6-4 to TRBJ1-1; a weak D match, TRBD1 (6 bases). The CDR3 spells CAIEGRLGRGRVNTEAFF. The CDR3 DNA reads TGTGCCATCGAGGGGAGGTTGGGTAGGGGGAGGGTGAACACTGAAGCTTTCTTT.